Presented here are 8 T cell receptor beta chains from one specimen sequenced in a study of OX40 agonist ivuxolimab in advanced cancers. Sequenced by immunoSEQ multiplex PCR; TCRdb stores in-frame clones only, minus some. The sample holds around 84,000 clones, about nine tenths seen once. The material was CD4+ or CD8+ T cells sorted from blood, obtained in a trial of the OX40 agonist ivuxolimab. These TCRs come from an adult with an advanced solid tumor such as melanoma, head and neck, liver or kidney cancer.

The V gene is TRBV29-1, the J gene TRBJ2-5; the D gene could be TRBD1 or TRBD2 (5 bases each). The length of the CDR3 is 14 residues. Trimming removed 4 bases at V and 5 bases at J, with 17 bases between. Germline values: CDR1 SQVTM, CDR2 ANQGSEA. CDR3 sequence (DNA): TGCAGCGTTGGGGCGTCCTCCTGGGGGGAGACCCAGTACTTC. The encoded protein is CSVGASSWGETQYF.

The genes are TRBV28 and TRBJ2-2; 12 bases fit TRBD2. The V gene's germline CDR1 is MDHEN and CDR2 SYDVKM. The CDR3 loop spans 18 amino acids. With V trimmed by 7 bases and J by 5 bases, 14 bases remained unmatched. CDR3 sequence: CASNLGASGRGGTGELFF. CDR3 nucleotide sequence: TGTGCCAGCAATCTCGGGGCTAGCGGGAGGGGCGGAACCGGGGAGCTGTTTTTT.

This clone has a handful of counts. The DNA for the CDR3 is TGTGCCAGCAGCGTAGCCGCGCAGGGAAAGAATACTGAAGCTTTCTTT. Translation gives CASSVAAQGKNTEAFF. The V and J genes are TRBV9 and TRBJ1-1, with D maybe TRBD1 (5 bases). This CDR3 contains 16 residues. Trimming removed 0 bases from V and 5 bases from J, with 17 bases in between. Germline V gives CDR1 SGDLS, CDR2 YYNGEE.

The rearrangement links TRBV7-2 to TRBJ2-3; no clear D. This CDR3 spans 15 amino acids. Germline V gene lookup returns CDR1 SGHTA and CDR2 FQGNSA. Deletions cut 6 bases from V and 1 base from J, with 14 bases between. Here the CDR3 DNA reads TGTGCCAGCAGTTCCCCTACGTCGGGCACAGATACGCAGTATTTT. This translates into CASSSPTSGTDTQYF.

The CDR3 region is CASSYLHRGGNQPQHF. The CDR3 DNA reads TGTGCCAGCAGTTATTTACACAGGGGAGGCAATCAGCCCCAGCATTTT. The genes are TRBV2 and TRBJ1-5; 7 nucleotides agree with TRBD1. The CDR3 loop spans 16 amino acids. With V trimmed by 5 bases and J by 2 bases, 9 bases remained unmatched. Germline-derived CDR1 and CDR2 are SNHLY and FYNNEI.

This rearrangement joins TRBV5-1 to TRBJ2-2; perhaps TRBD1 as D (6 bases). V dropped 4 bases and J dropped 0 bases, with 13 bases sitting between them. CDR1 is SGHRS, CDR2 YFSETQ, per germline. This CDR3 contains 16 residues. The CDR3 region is CASSQLQGSNTGELFF. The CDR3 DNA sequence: TGCGCCAGCAGCCAACTACAGGGCTCGAACACCGGGGAGCTGTTTTTT.

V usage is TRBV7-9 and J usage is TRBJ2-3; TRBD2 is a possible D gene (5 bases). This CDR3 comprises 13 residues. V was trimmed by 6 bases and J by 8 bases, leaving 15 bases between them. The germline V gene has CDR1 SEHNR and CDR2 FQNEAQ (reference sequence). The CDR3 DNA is TGTGCCAGCAGTCCCACTAGTATCGGTACGCAGTATTTT. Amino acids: CASSPTSIGTQYF.

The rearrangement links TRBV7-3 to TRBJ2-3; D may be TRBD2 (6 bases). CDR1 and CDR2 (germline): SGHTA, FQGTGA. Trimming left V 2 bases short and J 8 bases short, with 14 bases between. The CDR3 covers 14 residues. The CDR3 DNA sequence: TGTGCCAGCAGCTTAGGGGGAGGCCCCGGTACGCAGTATTTT. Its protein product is CASSLGGGPGTQYF.